Shown below are 9 T cell receptor beta chains from a single sample sequenced in a study of monozygotic twins with cystic fibrosis. Assay: immunoSEQ multiplex PCR; the TCRdb copy retains only in-frame clones and omits some. The table lists 34,000 or so clones, more than 85% of them singletons. The sample comprised blood. The receptors were sampled from a girl aged 2 to 10 with cystic fibrosis.

This rearrangement joins TRBV29-1 to TRBJ1-3; D is undetermined. Germline CDR1 reads SQVTM; CDR2 reads ANQGSEA. Trimming took off 6 bases at V and 3 bases at J, with 6 bases between the two ends. The CDR3 contains 11 residues. The DNA for the CDR3 is TGCAGCGTGTACCATGGAAACACCATATATTTT. Its translation is CSVYHGNTIYF.

The gene calls are TRBV2 and TRBJ1-1, with D perhaps matching TRBD1 (5 bases). Germline V gene data show CDR1 as SNHLY and CDR2 as FYNNEI. Trimming took off 5 bases at V and 3 bases at J, with 10 bases between the two ends. CDR3 length: 13 residues. DNA of the CDR3: TGTGCCAGCAGTTCCCAGACAGACACTGAAGCTTTCTTT. This encodes CASSSQTDTEAFF.

The rearrangement joins TRBV18 to TRBJ1-1, with a tentative D call TRBD1 (5 bases). The V gene lost 4 bases and the J gene lost 2 bases, with 17 bases spanning the gap. CDR3 length: 16 residues. Germline CDR1 reads KGHSH; CDR2 reads LQKENI. The CDR3 bases are TGTGCCAGCTCACGAGGGGCGCTGATGGACAACACTGAAGCTTTCTTT. Its translation: CASSRGALMDNTEAFF.

The chain uses TRBV30 and TRBJ1-3; D not resolved. The germline V and J ends were trimmed by 4 bases and 0 bases, with 10 bases remaining between them. In germline, CDR1 is GTSNPN, CDR2 SVGIG (reference sequence). This CDR3 region has 14 residues. Written as DNA, the CDR3 is TGTGCCTGGACTCTACACTCCTCTGGAAACACCATATATTTT. Its protein is CAWTLHSSGNTIYF.

The rearrangement joins TRBV19 to TRBJ2-1; 7 nucleotides agree with TRBD1. The CDR3 runs 14 residues. In germline, CDR1 is LNHDA, CDR2 SQIVND (reference sequence). V gave up 4 bases and J gave up 2 bases; unmatched junction bases: 2. The CDR3 DNA sequence: TGTGCCAGTAGTACCGGGACAGCCTACAATGAGCAGTTCTTC. It specifies CASSTGTAYNEQFF. The full variable domain, rest sourced from reference TRBV19 and TRBJ2-1, is DGGITQSPKYLFRKEGQNVTLSCEQNLNHDAMYWYRQDPGQGLRLIYYSQIVNDFQKGDIAEGYSVSREKKESFPLTVTSAQKNPTAFYLCASSTGTAYNEQFFGPGTRLTVL.

V is TRBV5-4 and J is TRBJ2-7; 7 bases line up with TRBD2. Germline-derived CDR1 and CDR2 are SGHNT and YYREEE (reference sequence). This CDR3 spans 13 amino acids. V was pared by 4 bases and J by 7 bases, with 8 bases of the junction left unmatched. The CDR3 sequence: CASSPGLPLEQYF. CDR3 DNA: TGTGCCAGCAGCCCGGGACTACCCCTGGAGCAGTACTTC.

This chain joins TRBV7-8 and TRBJ2-3; D is unclear. Germline assignment: CDR1 SGHVS and CDR2 FQNEAQ. V was clipped by 4 bases and J by 6 bases, with 8 bases between them. CDR3 length: 12 amino acids. As DNA, the CDR3 is TGTGCCAGCAGCTCTTCCACTGATACGCAGTATTTT. Translating it yields CASSSSTDTQYF. Drawing the rest from reference TRBV7-8 and TRBJ2-3, the complete variable domain is GAGVSQSPRYKVAKRGQDVALRCDPISGHVSLFWYQQALGQGPEFLTYFQNEAQLDKSGLPSDRFFAERPEGSVSTLKIQRTQQEDSAVYLCASSSSTDTQYFGPGTRLTVL.

For this clone: Other DNA sequences of this sample code for an identical CDR3. The rearrangement uses TRBV6-5 and TRBJ1-1; D remains ambiguous. The V and J ends lost 0 bases and 0 bases respectively, with 2 bases between them. CDR3 length equals 13 residues. Germline CDR1 is MNHEY and CDR2 is SVGAGI. DNA for the CDR3: TGTGCCAGCAGTTACTCTATGAACACTGAAGCTTTCTTT. Protein sequence: CASSYSMNTEAFF.

This clone came up a few times. V is TRBV11-2 and J is TRBJ1-2; 7 positions agree with TRBD1. Germline V lookup: CDR1 SGHAT, CDR2 FQNNGV. CDR3 length: 12 residues. The V and J ends lost 2 bases and 8 bases, in that order; junction bases with no gene match: 2. The CDR3 spells CASSLNRGGYTF. CDR3 DNA: TGTGCCAGCAGCTTAAACAGGGGAGGCTACACCTTC.